This TCR beta chain was captured by sequencing in a study of blood T cell dynamics during melanoma immunotherapy. Time point defined: pre-treatment baseline. Sequencing was performed with immunoSEQ multiplex PCR; in TCRdb, only in-frame clones are kept and a portion is missing. Of approximately 15,000 clones listed, about 86% were seen once; the top ten hold roughly 4.4%. Sequencing was performed on blood, taken from a patient treated with checkpoint blockade. The receptor comes from a human donor with melanoma.

CDR3 sequence: CASSYGQGRTDTQYF. CDR3 in DNA: TGTGCCAGCAGTTACGGACAGGGGCGCACAGATACGCAGTATTTT. V is TRBV6-5 and J is TRBJ2-3; 9 nucleotides align to TRBD1. V was clipped by 2 bases and J by 1 base; unmatched bases: 1. Germline V gene sequence: CDR1 MNHEY, CDR2 SVGAGI. CDR3 length equals 15 residues.